The rows below give T cell receptor beta chains drawn from one sample of a study of OX40 agonist ivuxolimab in advanced cancers. Only in-frame clones appear in the TCRdb table, and some are missing; sequencing was by immunoSEQ multiplex PCR. The table lists under 40,000 clones, about four fifths of them singletons. This specimen consisted of CD4+ or CD8+ T cells sorted from blood, obtained in a trial of the OX40 agonist ivuxolimab. The receptors derive from an adult with an advanced solid tumor such as melanoma, head and neck, liver or kidney cancer. Both conserved end residues are trimmed from each CDR3. The order of the fields is V gene, J gene, CDR3 protein.

>TRBV6-6|TRBJ2-5
ASSYKLGSETQY
>TRBV6-5|TRBJ1-4
ASSPLTLSSGKLF
>TRBV28|TRBJ2-1
ASNTLGAGYNEQF
>TRBV4-3|TRBJ1-1
ASSPDPGMNTEAF
>TRBV18|TRBJ1-6
ASSDKQMGQGAFSPLH
>TRBV6-5|TRBJ2-3
ASSLGQGLATSQY
>TRBV27|TRBJ2-3
ASSLGGWITSTDTQY
>TRBV5-1|TRBJ2-1
ASSFTSDLTYNEQF
>TRBV30|TRBJ2-3
ARGRSRDTQY
>TRBV27|TRBJ2-1
ASSSLGTGEDEQF
>TRBV7-9|TRBJ1-1
ASRNQNSNTEAF
>TRBV6-5|TRBJ2-7
ASSSPSGSREQY
>TRBV2|TRBJ1-1
ASSGVYRNTEAF
>TRBV6-1|TRBJ2-3
ASNRQGIVAGQY
>TRBV9|TRBJ1-1
ASSVGLRDVAR
>TRBV7-2|TRBJ2-1
ASSLRQGAWNEQF
>TRBV9|TRBJ2-7
ASSAQQSYEQY
>TRBV10-3|TRBJ1-2
AISPKGNYGYT
>TRBV28|TRBJ2-2
ASRLDRYTGELF
>TRBV2|TRBJ1-5
ASSPPPEGQPQH
>TRBV7-3|TRBJ2-5
ASSLAPQETQY
>TRBV27|TRBJ2-2
ASSLQGQANTGELF
>TRBV27|TRBJ1-1
ASSFGAGLYTEAF